The clone carrying this T cell receptor beta chain was counted a single time. Its antigen is currently unknown. This CDR3 comprises 20 residues. Germline-derived CDR1 and CDR2 are MNHNS and SASEGT. V was trimmed by 0 bases and J by 0 bases, leaving 21 bases between them. The data originate from a study of identifying expanded T cells in peripheral blood. Collection occurred without any documented infections or immune events in donors. Study-level findings and limits: Approximately two-week clone count variance significantly increased as total template count grew. Over two and four weeks, about 17 and 20 clones changed, versus approximately 1.1 between replicates.

Using immunoSEQ multiplex PCR, the repertoire was profiled, and TCRdb retains in-frame clones only, with some absent. Here the sample spans some 100,000 clones, over 70% being singletons. The specimen was blood. This receptor was taken from a person aged 18 to 75 in good health. The chain joins TRBV6-1 to TRBJ2-4; a weak D match, TRBD1 (8 bases). The CDR3 here is CASSEAGGQGAFLAKNIQYF. CDR3 DNA: TGTGCCAGCAGTGAAGCCGGGGGGCAGGGGGCATTCCTAGCCAAAAACATTCAGTACTTC.